Sequencing of this T cell receptor beta chain was carried out in a study of CD8+ T cells in alopecia areata. The CDR3 totals 13 residues. Germline CDR1 reads GTSNPN; CDR2 reads SVGIG (reference sequence). V was shortened by 0 bases and J by 4 bases, with 9 bases between the two germline ends. Treatment indicated: oral pan-JAK inhibitor, 5-10 mg twice daily. Once RNA had been extracted, it was reverse transcribed into cDNA to act as the sequencing template. The table came from immunoSEQ multiplex PCR; TCRdb's copy has only in-frame clones and leaves some out. The top ten clones hold 0.46% of a sample with more than 100,000 clones, more than 40% of them seen once.

Sample: CD4+ T cells sorted from blood, taken at week 4, from a patient treated with tofacitinib. This chain links TRBV30 with TRBJ1-2; D gene ambiguous. This TCR derives from a human donor with alopecia areata. The CDR3 loop reads CAWSVVHSYGYTF. The CDR3 DNA reads as TGTGCCTGGAGTGTGGTCCACTCCTATGGCTACACCTTC.